The rows below give T cell receptor beta chains drawn from one sample of a study of shared clonotypes between healthy human individuals. Using immunoSEQ multiplex PCR, the repertoire was profiled, and TCRdb retains in-frame clones only, with some absent. The sample carries about 710,000 clones, around 70% recorded once. Sequenced: memory CD4+ T cells sorted from blood. These receptors were obtained from a woman aged 30 to 39 in good health. CDR3s include the opening cysteine and the closing phenylalanine or tryptophan. The D gene is left open where the match is weak. Rows may omit the clone size; those that give it use once, few, many or a size class.

cdr3_aa cdr3_nt d_call j_call v_call clone_size
CASKAGGSTDTQYF TGTGCCAGTAAGGCGGGAGGCAGCACAGATACGCAGTATTTT TRBD2 TRBJ2-3 TRBV19 .
CASSARGGPGEKLFF TGTGCCAGCAGCGCCCGTGGGGGGCCAGGGGAAAAACTGTTTTTT . TRBJ1-4 TRBV7-2 .
CASSQDLTRRRGGELFF TGCGCCAGCAGCCAAGATCTCACTAGAAGGAGGGGCGGGGAGCTGTTTTTT . TRBJ2-2 TRBV4-1 .
CASSLMQGATTGELFF TGTGCCAGCAGCTTAATGCAGGGGGCGACCACCGGGGAGCTGTTTTTT TRBD1 TRBJ2-2 TRBV7-3 .
CASSPSANRDYGYTF TGTGCCAGCAGCCCCTCGGCGAATAGGGACTATGGCTACACCTTC . TRBJ1-2 TRBV11-2 .
CASSQAVGDQYEQYF TGTGCCAGCAGCCAAGCGGTCGGGGACCAGTACGAGCAGTACTTC . TRBJ2-7 TRBV4-2 .
CAISPGSRGQGSNTGELFF TGTGCCATCAGTCCCGGTTCCCGGGGACAGGGATCGAACACCGGGGAGCTGTTTTTT TRBD1 TRBJ2-2 TRBV10-3 .
CASRAGDSEQYF TGTGCCAGCAGGGCAGGGGACTCCGAGCAGTACTTC . TRBJ2-7 TRBV2 .
CASSLGGRAAGANVLTF TGCGCCAGCAGCTTGGGTGGCCGGGCGGCTGGGGCCAACGTCCTGACTTTC . TRBJ2-6 TRBV5-1 .
CASSLGQNTIYF TGTGCCAGCAGCTTGGGCCAAAACACCATATATTTT . TRBJ1-3 TRBV7-9 many
CASSINGRISEAFF TGTGCCAGCAGTATAAACGGACGGATAAGCGAAGCTTTCTTT . TRBJ1-1 TRBV27 .
CASSVQGHSGNTIYF TGTGCCAGCAGCGTTCAGGGGCACTCTGGAAACACCATATATTTT . TRBJ1-3 TRBV9 .
CASSVRDAANEQFF TGTGCCAGTAGTGTCAGGGATGCGGCGAATGAGCAGTTCTTC . TRBJ2-1 TRBV19 many
CASSFTSGGHNEQFF TGCGCCAGCAGCTTTACTAGCGGGGGACACAATGAGCAGTTCTTC TRBD2 TRBJ2-1 TRBV5-1 .
CASSPALERQPQHF TGTGCCAGCAGCCCAGCGCTTGAAAGGCAGCCCCAGCATTTT . TRBJ1-5 TRBV7-8 .
CASRTQNSGANVLTF TGTGCCAGCAGAACACAGAACTCTGGGGCCAACGTCCTGACTTTC . TRBJ2-6 TRBV11-1 .
CAIGRNTDEAFF TGTGCCATCGGAAGAAATACAGACGAAGCTTTCTTT . TRBJ1-1 TRBV10-3 .
CASSRDYTGQETEAFF TGTGCCAGCTCACGGGATTATACGGGACAGGAGACTGAAGCTTTCTTT TRBD1 TRBJ1-1 TRBV18 .
CGIEIGTDTQYF TGTGGAATTGAAATTGGGACAGATACGCAGTATTTT . TRBJ2-3 TRBV30 .
CASSYGGSAKNIQYF TGTGCCAGCAGTTACGGGGGGTCGGCCAAAAACATTCAGTACTTC . TRBJ2-4 TRBV6-5 .
CASSLTPSRGGELFF TGTGCCAGCAGCTTAACTCCGAGTCGGGGCGGGGAGCTGTTTTTT . TRBJ2-2 TRBV7-7 .
CASSAEWRVAGELFF TGTGCCAGCAGTGCGGAGTGGAGGGTGGCCGGGGAGCTGTTTTTT . TRBJ2-2 TRBV25-1 .
CASSSTGTSPETQYF TGTGCCAGCAGCTCTACCGGGACTAGCCCAGAGACCCAGTACTTC TRBD2 TRBJ2-5 TRBV7-6 few
CSAHRGHEQFF TGCAGCGCCCATAGGGGCCATGAGCAGTTCTTC . TRBJ2-1 TRBV29-1 .
CASRMTGSYNEQFF TGTGCCAGTAGGATGACAGGGAGTTACAATGAGCAGTTCTTC TRBD1 TRBJ2-1 TRBV19 .
CASRQGGRNEQFF TGTGCCAGCAGACAGGGGGGACGCAATGAGCAGTTCTTC TRBD1 TRBJ2-1 TRBV6-1 .
CASSQAGTANTEAFF TGCGCCAGCAGCCAAGCCGGGACAGCGAACACTGAAGCTTTCTTT TRBD1 TRBJ1-1 TRBV4-1 .
CASSSGQGRYEQYF TGTGCCAGCAGTTCGGGACAGGGGCGCTACGAGCAGTACTTC TRBD1 TRBJ2-7 TRBV28 .
CASETSAVTEAFF TGTGCCAGTGAGACATCAGCCGTCACTGAAGCTTTCTTT . TRBJ1-1 TRBV2 .
CASRGAGGPKVTQYF TGTGCCAGCAGGGGGGCGGGAGGGCCTAAGGTGACCCAGTACTTC TRBD2 TRBJ2-5 TRBV5-6 few
CATESSGPNTGELFF TGTGCCACCGAATCTAGCGGACCTAACACCGGGGAGCTGTTTTTT TRBD2 TRBJ2-2 TRBV10-3 .
CASSTGQNIQYF TGCGCCAGCAGCACCGGGCAAAACATTCAGTACTTC . TRBJ2-4 TRBV10-2 many
CASSLLPTGSNEKLFF TGTGCCAGCAGCTTGCTTCCTACAGGGTCTAATGAAAAACTGTTTTTT . TRBJ1-4 TRBV7-6 once
CASSLGGTRETQYF TGTGCCAGCAGCTTGGGCGGGACGAGGGAGACCCAGTACTTC . TRBJ2-5 TRBV7-6 many
CASSTGANTEAFF TGTGCCAGCAGCACCGGGGCTAACACTGAAGCTTTCTTT . TRBJ1-1 TRBV7-3 .
CASSLVLAGGGNEQFF TGTGCCAGCAGCTTAGTTCTAGCGGGAGGAGGCAATGAGCAGTTCTTC TRBD2 TRBJ2-1 TRBV11-2 .
CASSYTHGAGYTF TGTGCCAGCAGCTATACACACGGGGCGGGCTACACCTTC . TRBJ1-2 TRBV11-3 .
CASSSQLRQYGYTF TGTGCCAGCAGCTCTCAGCTAAGACAGTATGGCTACACCTTC . TRBJ1-2 TRBV7-2 .